The 8 T cell receptor beta chains below come from one sample, sequenced in a study of T cell responses to AZD1222 COVID-19 vaccine. Profiling relied on immunoSEQ multiplex PCR, and the TCRdb table lists in-frame clones only, not all of them. The sample holds roughly 140,000 clones, roughly 90% seen once. The sequences come from peripheral blood, collected 28 days after the second AZD1222 dose. Receptor source: an adult who received the AZD1222 COVID-19 vaccine.

The chain uses TRBV12-2 and TRBJ2-3. TRBV12-2 is noted as a pseudogene. The CDR3 runs to 14 residues. The CDR3 reads CASRLVGSTDTQYF. The CDR3 DNA is TGTGCAAGTCGCTTAGTAGGTAGCACAGATACGCAGTATTTT.

The gene calls are TRBV10-1 and TRBJ1-1, with 7 bases lining up with TRBD1. The CDR3 is 15 residues long. J lost 5 bases, V lost 4 bases, and 10 bases had no gene match. Germline V CDR1 and CDR2: WNHNN, SYGVQD (reference sequence). The CDR3 here is CASSALRQGGTEAFF. In DNA, the CDR3 is TGCGCCAGCAGTGCTCTTCGACAGGGAGGGACTGAAGCTTTCTTT.

The rearrangement uses TRBV19 and TRBJ1-5, with TRBD1 matching over 8 bases. This CDR3 has 15 residues. Germline V CDR1 and CDR2: LNHDA, SQIVND (reference sequence). Trimming removed 7 bases from V and 4 bases from J; junction bases left unmatched: 9. In DNA form, the CDR3 reads TGTGCCAGTACCATTCAGGGGGCAGGGAATCAGCCCCAGCATTTT. It translates to CASTIQGAGNQPQHF.

V usage is TRBV7-9 and J usage is TRBJ2-1; tentatively, D is TRBD1 (6 bases). The V gene's germline CDR1 is SEHNR and CDR2 FQNEAQ (reference sequence). V was pared by 4 bases and J by 3 bases, with 7 bases between. This CDR3 comprises 13 residues. The CDR3 region has the DNA TGTGCCAGCAGCTCACAGGGCTACAATGAGCAGTTCTTC. Translation gives CASSSQGYNEQFF.

The chain has TRBV9 and TRBJ2-3; the match to TRBD2 covers 9 bases. Looked up from germline, CDR1 is SGDLS and CDR2 is YYNGEE. The CDR3 has 15 residues. Trimming removed 4 bases from V and 3 bases from J; junction bases left unmatched: 6. Here the CDR3 DNA reads TGTGCCAGCAGCATCTTAGCGGGAGCGACAGATACGCAGTATTTT. Its translation is CASSILAGATDTQYF.

The rearrangement joins TRBV6-7 to TRBJ2-7; D gene unclear. TRBV6-7 is filed as an ORF, its function uncertain. This CDR3 has 12 amino acids. Trimming stripped 2 bases from V and 0 bases from J, with 2 bases between. The CDR3 region is CASSYDSYEQYF. CDR3 DNA sequence: TGTGCCAGCAGTTACGACTCCTACGAGCAGTACTTC.

J is TRBJ2-7 and V is TRBV12-5; the D gene is possibly TRBD2 (5 bases). Between the trimmed V and J ends, which lost 10 bases and 7 bases, there was a span of 11 bases. Germline lookup yields CDR1 LGHNT and CDR2 FRNRAP. This CDR3 comprises 10 residues. The CDR3 here is CANPPGEQYV. As DNA, the CDR3 is TGTGCTAACCCCCCGGGAGAGCAGTACGTC.

This chain connects TRBV30 to TRBJ2-1; no clear D gene. The V gene's germline CDR1 is GTSNPN and CDR2 SVGIG (reference sequence). Trimming took 0 bases from V and 3 from J, leaving 12 bases between them. There are 15 residues in the CDR3. This CDR3 is CAWSVEQAGYNEQFF. The CDR3 coding sequence is TGTGCCTGGAGTGTGGAACAAGCCGGCTACAATGAGCAGTTCTTC. The full variable domain, in which reference TRBV30 and TRBJ2-1 provide the parts outside the CDR3, is SQTIHQWPATLVQPVGSPLSLECTVEGTSNPNLYWYRQAAGRGLQLLFYSVGIGQISSEVPQNLSASRPQDRQFILSSKKLLLSDSGFYLCAWSVEQAGYNEQFFGPGTRLTVL.